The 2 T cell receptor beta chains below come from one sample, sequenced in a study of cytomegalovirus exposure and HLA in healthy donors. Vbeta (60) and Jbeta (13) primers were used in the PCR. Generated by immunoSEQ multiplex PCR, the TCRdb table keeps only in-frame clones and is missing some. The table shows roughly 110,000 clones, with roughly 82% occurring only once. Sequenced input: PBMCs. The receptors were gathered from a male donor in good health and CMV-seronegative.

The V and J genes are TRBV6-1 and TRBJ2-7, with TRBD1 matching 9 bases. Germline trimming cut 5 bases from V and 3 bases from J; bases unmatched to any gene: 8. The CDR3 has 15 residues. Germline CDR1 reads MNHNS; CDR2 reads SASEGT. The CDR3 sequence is CASSPRTGDLYEQYF. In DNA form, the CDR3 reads TGTGCCAGCAGTCCCCGGACAGGGGATCTCTACGAGCAGTACTTC.

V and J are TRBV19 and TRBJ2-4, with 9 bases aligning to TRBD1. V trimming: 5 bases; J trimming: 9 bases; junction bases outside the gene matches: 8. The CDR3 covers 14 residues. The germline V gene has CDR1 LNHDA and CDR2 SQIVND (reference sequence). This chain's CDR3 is CASSVGQGMGIQYF. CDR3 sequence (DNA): TGTGCCAGTAGTGTGGGACAGGGAATGGGCATTCAGTACTTC.